This TCR beta chain emerged from a study of T cells in Graves' hyperthyroidism and ophthalmopathy. The CDR3 contains 13 residues. Deletions cut 2 bases from V and 4 bases from J, with 9 bases between. In germline, CDR1 is SQVTM, CDR2 ANQGSEA. The count of this clonotype is one. Amplification of TCR beta CDR3 regions used RNA as the template. HTBI primers were the set used in a first-round RT-PCR of the TCR CDR3. TCRdb redid the calling of the multiplex PCR reads with MiXCR, one entry per CDR3 protein. The table records some 350,000 distinct CDR3 sequences, around 25% of them present only once. The sequencing input was blood. V usage is TRBV29-1 and J usage is TRBJ2-1, with D possibly matching TRBD1 (6 bases). This clonotype was obtained from a man aged 50 or older with Graves' hyperthyroidism. CDR3 region: CSVETGTYNEQFF. Written as DNA, the CDR3 is TGCAGCGTTGAAACGGGGACATACAATGAGCAGTTCTTC.